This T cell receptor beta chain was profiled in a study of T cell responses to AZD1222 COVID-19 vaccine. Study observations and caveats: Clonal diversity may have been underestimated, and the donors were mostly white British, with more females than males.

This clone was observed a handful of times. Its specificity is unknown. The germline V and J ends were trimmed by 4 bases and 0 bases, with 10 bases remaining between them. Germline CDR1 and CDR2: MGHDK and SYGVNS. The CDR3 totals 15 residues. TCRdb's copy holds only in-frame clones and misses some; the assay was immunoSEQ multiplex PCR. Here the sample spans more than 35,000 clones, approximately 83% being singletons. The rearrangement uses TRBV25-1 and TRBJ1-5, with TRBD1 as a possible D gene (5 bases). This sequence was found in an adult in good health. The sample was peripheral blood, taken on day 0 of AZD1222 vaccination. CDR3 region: CASSVSGNSNQPQHF. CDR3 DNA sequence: TGTGCCAGCAGTGTTTCAGGGAATAGCAATCAGCCCCAGCATTTT.